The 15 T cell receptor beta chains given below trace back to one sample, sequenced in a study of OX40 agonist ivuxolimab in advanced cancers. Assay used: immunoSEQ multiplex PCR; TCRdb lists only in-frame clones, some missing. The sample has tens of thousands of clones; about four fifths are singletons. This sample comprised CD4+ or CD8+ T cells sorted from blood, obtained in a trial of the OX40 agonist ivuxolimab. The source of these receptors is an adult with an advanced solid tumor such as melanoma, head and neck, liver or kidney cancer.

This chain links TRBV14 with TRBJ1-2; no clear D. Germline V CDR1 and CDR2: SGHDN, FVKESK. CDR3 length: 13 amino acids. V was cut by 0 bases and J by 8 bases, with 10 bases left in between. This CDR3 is CASSQDSAGGYTF. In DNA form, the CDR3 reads TGTGCCAGCAGCCAAGATTCAGCCGGAGGCTACACCTTC.

The CDR3 region has the DNA TGTGCCAGCAGCAGCGTGAGACAGGGGCAAGAGACCCAGTACTTC. Translating it yields CASSSVRQGQETQYF. The chain employs TRBV2 and TRBJ2-5, with TRBD1 matching 8 bases. The CDR3 runs to 15 residues. In germline, CDR1 is SNHLY, CDR2 FYNNEI. Trimming removed 6 bases from V and 2 bases from J; junction bases left unmatched: 8.

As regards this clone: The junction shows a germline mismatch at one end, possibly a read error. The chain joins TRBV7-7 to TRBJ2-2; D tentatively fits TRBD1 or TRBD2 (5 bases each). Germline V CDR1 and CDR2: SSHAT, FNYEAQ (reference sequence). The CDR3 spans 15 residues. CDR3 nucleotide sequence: TGTGCTAGCAGCTTAGGGACGGCGAACACCGGGGAGCTGTTTTTT. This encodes CASSLGTANTGELFF.

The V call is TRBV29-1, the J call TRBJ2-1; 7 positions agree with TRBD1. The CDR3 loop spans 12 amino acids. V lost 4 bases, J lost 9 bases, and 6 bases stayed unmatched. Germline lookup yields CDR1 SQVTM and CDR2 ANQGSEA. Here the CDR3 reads CSVVPRTGEQFF. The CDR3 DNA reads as TGCAGCGTTGTTCCTCGGACAGGTGAGCAGTTCTTC.

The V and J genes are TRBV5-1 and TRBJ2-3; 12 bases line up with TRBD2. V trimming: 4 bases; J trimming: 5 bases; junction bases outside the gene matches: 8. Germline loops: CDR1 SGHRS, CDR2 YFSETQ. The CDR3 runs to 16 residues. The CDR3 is CASSLLAGGGEDTQYF. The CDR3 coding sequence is TGCGCCAGCAGCCTTCTAGCGGGAGGGGGGGAAGATACGCAGTATTTT.

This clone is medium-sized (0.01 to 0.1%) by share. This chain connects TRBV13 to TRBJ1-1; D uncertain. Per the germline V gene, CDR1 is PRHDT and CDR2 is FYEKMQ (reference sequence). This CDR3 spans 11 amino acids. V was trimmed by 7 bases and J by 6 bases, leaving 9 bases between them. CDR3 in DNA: TGTGCCAGCATCAGTGGGGCTGAAGCTTTCTTT. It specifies CASISGAEAFF.

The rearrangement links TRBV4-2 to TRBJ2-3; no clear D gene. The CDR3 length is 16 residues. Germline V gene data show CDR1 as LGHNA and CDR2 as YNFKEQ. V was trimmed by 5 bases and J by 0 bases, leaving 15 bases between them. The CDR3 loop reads CASSEMVGDSTDTQYF. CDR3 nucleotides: TGTGCCAGCAGCGAAATGGTAGGCGATAGCACAGATACGCAGTATTTT.

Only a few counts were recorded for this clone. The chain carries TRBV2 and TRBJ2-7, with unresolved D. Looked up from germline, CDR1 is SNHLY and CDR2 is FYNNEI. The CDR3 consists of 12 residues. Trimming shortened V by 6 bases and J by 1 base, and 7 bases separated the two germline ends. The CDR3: CASSSWSYEQYF. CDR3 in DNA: TGTGCCAGCAGCTCCTGGTCCTACGAGCAGTACTTC.

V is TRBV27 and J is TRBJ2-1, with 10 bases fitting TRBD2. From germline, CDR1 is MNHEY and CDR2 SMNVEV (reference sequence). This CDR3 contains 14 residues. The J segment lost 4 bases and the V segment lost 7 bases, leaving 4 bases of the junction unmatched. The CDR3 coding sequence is TGTGCCAGCACCCCACTAGCGGGGTACAATGAGCAGTTCTTC. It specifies CASTPLAGYNEQFF.

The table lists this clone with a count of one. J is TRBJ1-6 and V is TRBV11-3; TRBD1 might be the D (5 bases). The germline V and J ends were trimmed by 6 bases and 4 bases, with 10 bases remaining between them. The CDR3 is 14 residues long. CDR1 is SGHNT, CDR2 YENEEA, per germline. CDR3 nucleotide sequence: TGTGCCAGCAGGCGGACACATTATAATTCACCCCTCCACTTT. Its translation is CASRRTHYNSPLHF. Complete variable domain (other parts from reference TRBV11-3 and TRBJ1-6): EAGVVQSPRYKIIEKKQPVAFWCNPISGHNTLYWYLQNLGQGPELLIRYENEEAVDDSQLPKDRFSAERLKGVDSTLKIQPAELGDSAVYLCASRRTHYNSPLHFGNGTRLTVT.

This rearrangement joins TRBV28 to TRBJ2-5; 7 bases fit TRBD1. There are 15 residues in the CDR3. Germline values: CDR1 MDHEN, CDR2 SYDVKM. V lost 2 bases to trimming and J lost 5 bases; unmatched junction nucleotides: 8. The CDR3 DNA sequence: TGTGCCAGCAGTTTAGGGCAGGGGACAGTCGAGACCCAGTACTTC. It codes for CASSLGQGTVETQYF. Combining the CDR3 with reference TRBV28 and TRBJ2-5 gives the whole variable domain DVKVTQSSRYLVKRTGEKVFLECVQDMDHENMFWYRQDPGLGLRLIYFSYDVKMKEKGDIPEGYSVSREKKERFSLILESASTNQTSMYLCASSLGQGTVETQYFGPGTRLLVL.

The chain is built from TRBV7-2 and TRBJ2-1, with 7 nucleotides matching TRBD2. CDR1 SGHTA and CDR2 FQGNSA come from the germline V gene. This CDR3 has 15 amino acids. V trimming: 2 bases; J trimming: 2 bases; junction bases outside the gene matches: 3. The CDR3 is CASSLLAGAYNEQFF. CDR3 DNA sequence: TGTGCCAGCAGCTTACTTGCGGGGGCCTACAATGAGCAGTTCTTC.

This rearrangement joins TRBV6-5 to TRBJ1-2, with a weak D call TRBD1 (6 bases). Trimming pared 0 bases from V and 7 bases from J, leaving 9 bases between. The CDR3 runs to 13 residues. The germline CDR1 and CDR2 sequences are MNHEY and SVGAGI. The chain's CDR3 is CASSYSAQGGYTF. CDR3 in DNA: TGTGCCAGCAGTTACTCGGCACAGGGTGGCTACACCTTC.

As DNA, the CDR3 is TGTGCCTGGAGTGAACAAATTAACTATGGCTACACCTTC. It codes for CAWSEQINYGYTF. The chain links TRBV30 to TRBJ1-2; no clear D. V shed 1 base and J shed 1 base, with 7 bases lying between them. The CDR3 is 13 amino acids. Germline V gene data show CDR1 as GTSNPN and CDR2 as SVGIG (reference sequence).

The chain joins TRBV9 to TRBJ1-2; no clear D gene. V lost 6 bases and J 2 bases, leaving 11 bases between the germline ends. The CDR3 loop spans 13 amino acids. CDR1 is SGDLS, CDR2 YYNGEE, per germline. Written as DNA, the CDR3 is TGTGCCAGCACGGGAGGAGAAAACTATGGCTACACCTTC. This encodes CASTGGENYGYTF.